Following are 10 T cell receptor beta chains from one sample sequenced in a study of blood T cell repertoires in COVID-19. The assay was immunoSEQ multiplex PCR, and TCRdb's table has in-frame clones only and misses some. The top ten clones hold 1.5% to 2% of a sample with under 250,000 clones, around nine tenths of them seen once. The sample was peripheral blood. Source of these receptors: a woman aged 55-69 years who had recovered from COVID-19.

This clone was counted a single time. The chain recombines TRBV10-2 with TRBJ1-4; 8 bases fit TRBD1. The CDR3 sequence is 16 residues long. Germline V gene lookup returns CDR1 WSHSY and CDR2 SAAADI. V lost 3 bases to trimming and J lost 7 bases; unmatched junction nucleotides: 10. The CDR3 here is CASSEILGQGFEKLFF. The CDR3 DNA reads as TGCGCCAGCAGTGAAATTTTAGGACAGGGCTTTGAAAAACTGTTTTTT.

The chain links TRBV15 to TRBJ1-2; 9 bases line up with TRBD1. Losses at the gene ends were 5 bases for V and 5 bases for J; bases not matched to a gene: 6. CDR1 is LNHNV, CDR2 YYDKDF, per germline (reference sequence). This CDR3 region has 14 residues. CDR3 nucleotide sequence: TGTGCCACCAGCGGTGGACAGGGGAGATATGGCTACACCTTC. Translation gives CATSGGQGRYGYTF.

The chain is built from TRBV9 and TRBJ2-2, with TRBD2 matching over 12 bases. Per the germline V gene, CDR1 is SGDLS and CDR2 is YYNGEE. The CDR3 totals 18 residues. Trimming took 0 bases from V and 1 from J; bases not matched to a gene: 4. The chain's CDR3 is CASSVDPSGGVNTGELFF. The CDR3 region has the DNA TGTGCCAGCAGCGTAGACCCTAGCGGGGGGGTGAACACCGGGGAGCTGTTTTTT. Full variable domain (rest looked up from reference TRBV9 and TRBJ2-2): DSGVTQTPKHLITATGQRVTLRCSPRSGDLSVYWYQQSLDQGLQFLIQYYNGEERAKGNILERFSAQQFPDLHSELNLSSLELGDSALYFCASSVDPSGGVNTGELFFGEGSRLTVL.

J is TRBJ2-3 and V is TRBV27, with D maybe TRBD1 (6 bases). CDR1 MNHEY and CDR2 SMNVEV come from the germline V gene (reference sequence). The length of the CDR3 is 15 residues. Trimming left V 3 bases short and J 4 bases short, with 14 bases between. The CDR3: CASSLNRDGPDTQYF. The CDR3 DNA is TGTGCCAGCAGTTTGAACAGGGATGGGCCAGATACGCAGTATTTT.

The chain uses TRBV29-1 and TRBJ1-2; D is unclear. The germline V gene encodes CDR1 SQVTM and CDR2 ANQGSEA. The CDR3 runs to 14 residues. Trimming removed 4 bases at V and 0 bases at J, with 12 bases between. In DNA, the CDR3 is TGCAGCGTTGGAGGGCCGGATTCTAACTATGGCTACACCTTC. Protein product: CSVGGPDSNYGYTF.

This rearrangement joins TRBV7-2 to TRBJ2-7; a possible D gene is TRBD1 (6 bases). V was trimmed by 1 base and J by 7 bases, leaving 17 bases between them. CDR1 is SGHTA, CDR2 FQGNSA, per germline. The CDR3 runs 15 residues. CDR3 in amino acids: CASSLVGGASVEQYF. CDR3 nucleotide sequence: TGTGCCAGCAGCTTAGTTGGGGGCGCCTCGGTAGAGCAGTACTTC. The full variable domain, rest sourced from reference TRBV7-2 and TRBJ2-7, is GAGVSQSPSNKVTEKGKDVELRCDPISGHTALYWYRQSLGQGLEFLIYFQGNSAPDKSGLPSDRFSAERTGGSVSTLTIQRTQQEDSAVYLCASSLVGGASVEQYFGPGTRLTVT.

The chain has TRBV6-5 and TRBJ2-2, with 9 bases identical to TRBD1. CDR1 is MNHEY and CDR2 is SVGAGI in the germline V gene. This CDR3 has 14 residues. V lost 10 bases to trimming and J lost 6 bases; unmatched junction nucleotides: 9. Here the CDR3 DNA reads TGTGCCACCCGGGGGACAGGGTCCGCCGGGGAGCTGTTTTTT. Protein: CATRGTGSAGELFF.

The chain carries TRBV12-3 or TRBV12-4 and TRBJ2-5; 7 positions match TRBD2. CDR3 length equals 13 residues. Losses at the gene ends were 2 bases for V and 4 bases for J; bases not matched to a gene: 1. DNA of the CDR3: TGTGCCAGCAGTTTACAGCGGGGAGAGACCCAGTACTTC. It codes for CASSLQRGETQYF.

A single count supports this clone. V is TRBV6-2 or TRBV6-3 and J is TRBJ1-1, with TRBD1 identical over 7 bases. CDR1 is MNHEY and CDR2 is SVGEGT in the germline V gene. CDR3 length: 16 amino acids. The V segment lost 4 bases and the J segment 0 bases; nucleotides outside the gene matches: 8. CDR3 bases: TGTGCCAGCAGTTCCCACAGGGGATCCATGAACACTGAAGCTTTCTTT. Its protein product is CASSSHRGSMNTEAFF.

This sequence joins TRBV11-1 and TRBJ1-5, with a tentative D call TRBD1 (5 bases). CDR1 SGHAT and CDR2 FQDESV come from the germline V gene (reference sequence). This CDR3 spans 14 amino acids. V was clipped by 5 bases and J by 4 bases, with 12 bases between them. This CDR3 is CASSPGGVNQPQHF. In nucleotides, the CDR3 is TGTGCCAGCAGCCCCGGAGGGGTAAATCAGCCCCAGCATTTT.